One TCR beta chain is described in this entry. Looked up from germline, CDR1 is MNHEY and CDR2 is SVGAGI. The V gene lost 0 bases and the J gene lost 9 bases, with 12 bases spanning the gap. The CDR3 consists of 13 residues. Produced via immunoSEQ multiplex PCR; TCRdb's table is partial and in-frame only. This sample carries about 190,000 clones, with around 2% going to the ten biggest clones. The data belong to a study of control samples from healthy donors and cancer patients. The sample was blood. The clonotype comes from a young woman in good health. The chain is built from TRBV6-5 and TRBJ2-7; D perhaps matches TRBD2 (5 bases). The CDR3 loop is CASSYSNLDSQYF. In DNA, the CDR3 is TGTGCCAGCAGTTACTCGAATTTGGACTCGCAGTACTTC.